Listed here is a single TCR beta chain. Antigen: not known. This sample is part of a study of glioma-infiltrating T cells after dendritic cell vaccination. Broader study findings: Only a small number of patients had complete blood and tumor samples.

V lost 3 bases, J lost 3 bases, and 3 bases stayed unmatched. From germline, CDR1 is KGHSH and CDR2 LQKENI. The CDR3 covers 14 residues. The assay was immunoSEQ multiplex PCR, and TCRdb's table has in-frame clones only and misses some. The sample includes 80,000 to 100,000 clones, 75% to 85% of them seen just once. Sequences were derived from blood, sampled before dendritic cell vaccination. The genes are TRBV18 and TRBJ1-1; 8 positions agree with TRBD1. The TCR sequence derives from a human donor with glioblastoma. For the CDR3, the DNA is TGTGCCAGCTCACCTCACAGGGGGGACACTGAAGCTTTCTTT. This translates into CASSPHRGDTEAFF.